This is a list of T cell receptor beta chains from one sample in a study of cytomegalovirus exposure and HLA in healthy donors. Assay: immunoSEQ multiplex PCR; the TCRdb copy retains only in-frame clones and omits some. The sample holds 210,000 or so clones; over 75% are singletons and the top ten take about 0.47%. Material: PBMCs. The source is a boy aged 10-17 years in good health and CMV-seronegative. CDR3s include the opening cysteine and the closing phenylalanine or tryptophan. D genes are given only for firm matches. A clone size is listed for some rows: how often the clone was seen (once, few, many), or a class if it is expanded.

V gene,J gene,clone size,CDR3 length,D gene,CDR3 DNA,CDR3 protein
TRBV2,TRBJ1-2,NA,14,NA,TGTGCCAGCAGTGAAGCCGTAAGGGGCTATGGCTACACCTTC,CASSEAVRGYGYTF
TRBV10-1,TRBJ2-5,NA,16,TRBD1,TGCGCCAGCAGTGCCGGACAGGGGTCGCTCTCCACGGCCCAGTACTTC,CASSAGQGSLSTAQYF
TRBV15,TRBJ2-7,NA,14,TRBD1,TGTGCCACCAGCCCCCTGACAGGGGCGAACGAGCAGTACTTC,CATSPLTGANEQYF
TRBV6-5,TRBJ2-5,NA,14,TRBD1,TGTGCCAGCAGCGAGGGACAGACCCAAGAGACCCAGTACTTC,CASSEGQTQETQYF
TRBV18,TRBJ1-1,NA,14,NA,TGTGCCAGCTCACCATCAGAAAGGAACACTGAAGCTTTCTTT,CASSPSERNTEAFF
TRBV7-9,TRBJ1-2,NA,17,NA,TGTGCCAGCAGCTTATCCCGCGACGTGTGGAGGCCCTATGGCTACACCTTC,CASSLSRDVWRPYGYTF
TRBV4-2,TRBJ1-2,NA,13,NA,TGTGCCAGCAGCACTGACAGTAACTATGGCTACACCTTC,CASSTDSNYGYTF
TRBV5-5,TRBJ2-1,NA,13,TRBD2,TGTGCCAGCATCCCGGGGGGGGCTAATGAGCAGTTCTTC,CASIPGGANEQFF
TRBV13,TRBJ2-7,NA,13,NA,TGTGCCAGCAGCTTACCCAGCTCCTACGAGCAGTACTTC,CASSLPSSYEQYF
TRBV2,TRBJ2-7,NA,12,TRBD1,TGTGCCAGCAGTAGGGACAGGGGCGAGCAGTACTTC,CASSRDRGEQYF
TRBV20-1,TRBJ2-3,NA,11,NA,TGCAGTGCTAGAGACGACAGTGTGCAGTATTTT,CSARDDSVQYF
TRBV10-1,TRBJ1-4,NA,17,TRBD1,TGCGCCAGCAGTGTCCGCAGCAAGGACAGGGGAAATGAAAAACTGTTTTTT,CASSVRSKDRGNEKLFF
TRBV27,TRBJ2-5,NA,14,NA,TGTGCCAGCAGTCTCTACAGGGACCAAGAGACCCAGTACTTC,CASSLYRDQETQYF
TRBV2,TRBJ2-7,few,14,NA,TGTGCCAGCAGCCTTCGACTAGGGGTCTACGAGCAGTACTTC,CASSLRLGVYEQYF
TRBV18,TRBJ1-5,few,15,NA,TGTGCCAGCTCACCACCGACAATTAGCAATCAGCCCCAGCATTTT,CASSPPTISNQPQHF
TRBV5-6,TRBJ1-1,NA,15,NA,TGTGCCAGCAACTTGGGGGGTAGGGGGAACACTGAAGCTTTCTTT,CASNLGGRGNTEAFF
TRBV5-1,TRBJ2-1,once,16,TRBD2,TGCGCCAGCAGCTCAGTACCTAGCGGCTCCTACAATGAGCAGTTCTTC,CASSSVPSGSYNEQFF
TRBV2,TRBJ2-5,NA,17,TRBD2,TGTGCCAGCAGTTCCGGGACTAGCGGGGGGCCGAGGGAGACCCAGTACTTC,CASSSGTSGGPRETQYF
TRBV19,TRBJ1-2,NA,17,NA,TGTGCCAGTACCCCCACGCGGGATTGGGGTACCAACTATGGCTACACCTTC,CASTPTRDWGTNYGYTF
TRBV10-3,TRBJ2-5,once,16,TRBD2,TGTGCCATCAGTTCAAAGACTAGCGGGGGTTGGGAGACCCAGTACTTC,CAISSKTSGGWETQYF
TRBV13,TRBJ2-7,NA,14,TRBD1,TGTGCCAGCAGCTTAGTTTCAGGGGGCGGCGAGCAGTACTTC,CASSLVSGGGEQYF
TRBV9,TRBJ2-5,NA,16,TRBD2,TGTGCCAGCAGCGTAGATCCGGGACTAGGGCAAGAGACCCAGTACTTC,CASSVDPGLGQETQYF
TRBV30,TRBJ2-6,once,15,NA,TGTGCCTGGAGTGTAGGAGTCTCTGGGGCCAACGTCCTGACTTTC,CAWSVGVSGANVLTF
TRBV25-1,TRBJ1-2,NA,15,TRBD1,TGTGCCAGCAGTGACTTCACCGGGACAGGGCATGGCTACACCTTC,CASSDFTGTGHGYTF
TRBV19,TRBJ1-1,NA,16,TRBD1,TGTGCCAGTAGTCCCCAGGGGGCGCAGAGGAACACTGAAGCTTTCTTT,CASSPQGAQRNTEAFF
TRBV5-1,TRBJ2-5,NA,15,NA,TGCGCCAGCAGCTGGGTCCCTGGACAGAAAGAGACCCAGTACTTC,CASSWVPGQKETQYF
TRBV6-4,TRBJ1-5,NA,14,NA,TGTGCCAGCAGCAGACAGTTTAGCAATCAGCCCCAGCATTTT,CASSRQFSNQPQHF
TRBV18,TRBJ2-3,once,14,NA,TGTGCCAGCTCACCACCTTTAGTTAAAGATACGCAGTATTTT,CASSPPLVKDTQYF
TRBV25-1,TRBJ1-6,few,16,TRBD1,TGTGCCAGCAGTGTCGGGACAGGAAGCTATAATTCACCCCTCCACTTT,CASSVGTGSYNSPLHF